This T cell receptor (beta chain) is drawn from a study of neoadjuvant nivolumab and ipilimumab in lung cancer. The protocol was immunoSEQ multiplex PCR, while the TCRdb copy is restricted to in-frame clones and leaves out a portion. The data show tens of thousands of clones, around 89% seen once. Germline CDR1 MNHEY, CDR2 SVGAGI. There are 13 residues in the CDR3. The V and J ends lost 4 bases and 2 bases respectively, with 8 bases between them. Notes on the study in general: TCR clonality did not significantly correlate with pathologic tumor regression. Only a small number of samples underwent TCR sequencing. TCR richness and clonality were higher in tumors than adjacent uninvolved lung.

A word on this clone: What it binds is unknown.

The source is an adult with non-small cell lung cancer. Some clones in this sample may be carry-over from other donors' samples. The gene calls are TRBV6-5 and TRBJ1-2, with a possible D match to TRBD1 (6 bases). Material: blood, obtained before neoadjuvant nivolumab, alone or with ipilimumab. In DNA form, the CDR3 reads TGTGCCAGCAGTTTCGGACAGAACTATGGCTACACCTTC. As protein: CASSFGQNYGYTF.